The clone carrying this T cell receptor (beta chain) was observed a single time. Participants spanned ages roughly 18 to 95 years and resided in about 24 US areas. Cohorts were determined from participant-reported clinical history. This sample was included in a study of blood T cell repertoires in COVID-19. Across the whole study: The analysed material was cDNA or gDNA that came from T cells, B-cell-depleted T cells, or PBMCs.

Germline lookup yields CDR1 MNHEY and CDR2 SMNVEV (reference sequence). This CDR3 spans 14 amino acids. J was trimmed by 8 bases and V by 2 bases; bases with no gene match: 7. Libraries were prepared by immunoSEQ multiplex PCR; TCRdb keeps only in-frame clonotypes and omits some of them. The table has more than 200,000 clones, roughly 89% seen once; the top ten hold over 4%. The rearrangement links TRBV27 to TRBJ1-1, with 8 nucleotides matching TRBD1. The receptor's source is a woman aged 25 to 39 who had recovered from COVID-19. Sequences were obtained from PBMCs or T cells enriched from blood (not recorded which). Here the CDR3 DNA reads TGTGCCAGCAGTTTAAAAGGGACAGGAGGAGAAGCTTTCTTT. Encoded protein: CASSLKGTGGEAFF.